This T cell receptor (beta chain) emerged from a study of OX40 agonist ivuxolimab in advanced cancers. V was trimmed by 3 bases and J by 7 bases, leaving 7 bases between them. The CDR3 contains 11 residues. Germline lookup yields CDR1 MNHEY and CDR2 SVGAGI. Sequencing was performed with immunoSEQ multiplex PCR; in TCRdb, only in-frame clones are kept and a portion is missing. This repertoire shows some 62,000 clones, roughly 78% found once; its top ten account for roughly a tenth. This TCR came from an adult with an advanced solid tumor such as melanoma, head and neck, liver or kidney cancer. The chain links TRBV6-5 to TRBJ2-7; D is unresolved. This specimen was CD4+ or CD8+ T cells sorted from blood, taken in a trial of the OX40 agonist ivuxolimab. The CDR3, as DNA: TGTGCCAGCAGTTATCTTACTGAGCAGTACTTC. Translating gives CASSYLTEQYF.